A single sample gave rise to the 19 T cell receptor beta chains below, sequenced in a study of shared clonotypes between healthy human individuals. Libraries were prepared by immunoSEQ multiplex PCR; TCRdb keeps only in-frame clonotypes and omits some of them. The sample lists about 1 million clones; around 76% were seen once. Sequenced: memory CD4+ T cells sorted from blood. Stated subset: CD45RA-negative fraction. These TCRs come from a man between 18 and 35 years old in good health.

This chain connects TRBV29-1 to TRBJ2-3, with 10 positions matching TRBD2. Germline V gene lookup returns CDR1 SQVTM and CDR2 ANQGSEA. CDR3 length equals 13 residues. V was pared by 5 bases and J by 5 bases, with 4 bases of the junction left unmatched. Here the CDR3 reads CSVSSGRGDTQYF. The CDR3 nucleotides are TGCAGCGTTTCTAGCGGGAGAGGAGATACGCAGTATTTT.

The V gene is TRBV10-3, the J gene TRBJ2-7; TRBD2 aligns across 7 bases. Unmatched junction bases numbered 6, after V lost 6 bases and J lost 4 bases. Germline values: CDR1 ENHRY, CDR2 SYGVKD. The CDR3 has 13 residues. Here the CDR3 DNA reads TGTGCCATCAGCGGACTAGAGGGGTACGAGCAGTACTTC. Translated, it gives CAISGLEGYEQYF.

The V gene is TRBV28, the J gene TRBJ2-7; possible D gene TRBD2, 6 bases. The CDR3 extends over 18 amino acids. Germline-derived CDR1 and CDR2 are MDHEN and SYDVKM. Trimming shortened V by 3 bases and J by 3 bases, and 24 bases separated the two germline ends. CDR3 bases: TGTGCCAGCAGTTTCGGGCAGGGAGGCGGCCCAGGATACTACGAGCAGTACTTC. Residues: CASSFGQGGGPGYYEQYF.

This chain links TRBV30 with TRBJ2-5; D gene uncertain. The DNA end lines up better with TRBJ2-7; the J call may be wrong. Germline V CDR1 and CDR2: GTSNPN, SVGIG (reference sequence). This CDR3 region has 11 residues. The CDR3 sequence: CACVTQYEQYF. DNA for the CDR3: TGTGCCTGTGTCACCCAGTACGAGCAGTACTTC.

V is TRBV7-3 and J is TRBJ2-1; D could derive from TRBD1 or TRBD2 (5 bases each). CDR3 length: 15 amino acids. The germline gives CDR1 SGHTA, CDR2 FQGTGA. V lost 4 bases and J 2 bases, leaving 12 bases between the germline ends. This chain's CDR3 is CASSSLGGTYNEQFF. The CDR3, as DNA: TGTGCCAGCAGCTCCCTTGGGGGTACCTACAATGAGCAGTTCTTC.

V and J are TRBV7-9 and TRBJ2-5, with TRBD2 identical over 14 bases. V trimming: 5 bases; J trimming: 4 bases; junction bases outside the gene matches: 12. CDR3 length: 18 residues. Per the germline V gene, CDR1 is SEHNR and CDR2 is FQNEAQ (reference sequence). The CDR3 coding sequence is TGTGCCAGCAGCCCCGGGACTAGCGGGAGTGTGGGATTAGAGACCCAGTACTTC. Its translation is CASSPGTSGSVGLETQYF.

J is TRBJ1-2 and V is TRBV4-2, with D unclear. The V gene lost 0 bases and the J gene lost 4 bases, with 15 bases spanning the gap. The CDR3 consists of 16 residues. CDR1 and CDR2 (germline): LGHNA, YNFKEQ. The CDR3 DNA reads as TGTGCCAGCAGCCAAGATTCCGGTGTGGTTACCTATGGCTACACCTTC. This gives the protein CASSQDSGVVTYGYTF.

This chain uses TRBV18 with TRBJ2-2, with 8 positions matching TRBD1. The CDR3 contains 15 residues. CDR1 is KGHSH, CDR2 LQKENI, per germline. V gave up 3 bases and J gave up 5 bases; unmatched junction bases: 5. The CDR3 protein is CASSPDRVETGELFF. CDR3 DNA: TGTGCCAGCTCACCGGACAGGGTGGAGACCGGGGAGCTGTTTTTT.

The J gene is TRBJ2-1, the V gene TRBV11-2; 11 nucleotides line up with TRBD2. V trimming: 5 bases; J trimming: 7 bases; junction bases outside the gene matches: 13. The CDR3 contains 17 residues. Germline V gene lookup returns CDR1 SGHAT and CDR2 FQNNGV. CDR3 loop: CASSRRGGTSGGNEQFF. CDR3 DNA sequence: TGTGCCAGCAGCCGTAGGGGGGGGACTAGCGGAGGAAATGAGCAGTTCTTC. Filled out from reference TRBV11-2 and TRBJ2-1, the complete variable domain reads EAGVAQSPRYKIIEKRQSVAFWCNPISGHATLYWYQQILGQGPKLLIQFQNNGVVDDSQLPKDRFSAERLKGVDSTLKIQPAKLEDSAVYLCASSRRGGTSGGNEQFFGPGTRLTVL.

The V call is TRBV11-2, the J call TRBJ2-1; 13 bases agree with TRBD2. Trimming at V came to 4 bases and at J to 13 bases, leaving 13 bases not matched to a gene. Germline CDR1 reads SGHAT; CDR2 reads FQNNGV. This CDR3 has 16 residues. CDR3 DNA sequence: TGTGCCAGCAGCTCTCCGGGACTAGCGGGAACGGCGTCCCAGTTCTTC. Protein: CASSSPGLAGTASQFF.

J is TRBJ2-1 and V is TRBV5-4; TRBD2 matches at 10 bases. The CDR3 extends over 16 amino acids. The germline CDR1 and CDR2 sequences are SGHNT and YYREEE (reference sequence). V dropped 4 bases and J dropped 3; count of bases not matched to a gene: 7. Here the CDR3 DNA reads TGTGCCAGCAGCCTGGAGGGACTAGCGCTCTACAATGAGCAGTTCTTC. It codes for CASSLEGLALYNEQFF.

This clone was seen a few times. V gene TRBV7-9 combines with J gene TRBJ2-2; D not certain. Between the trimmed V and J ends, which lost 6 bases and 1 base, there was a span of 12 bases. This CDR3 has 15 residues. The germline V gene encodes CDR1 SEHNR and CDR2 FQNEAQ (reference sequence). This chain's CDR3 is CASRVIGRNTGELFF. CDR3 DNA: TGTGCCAGCAGGGTAATTGGCAGGAACACCGGGGAGCTGTTTTTT.

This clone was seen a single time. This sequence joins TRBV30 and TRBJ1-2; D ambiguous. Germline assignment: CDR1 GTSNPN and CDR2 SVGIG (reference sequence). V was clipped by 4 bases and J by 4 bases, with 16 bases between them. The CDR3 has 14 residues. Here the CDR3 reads CAWTSHSGSYGYTF. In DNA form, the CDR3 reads TGTGCCTGGACCTCCCATTCGGGGAGCTATGGCTACACCTTC.

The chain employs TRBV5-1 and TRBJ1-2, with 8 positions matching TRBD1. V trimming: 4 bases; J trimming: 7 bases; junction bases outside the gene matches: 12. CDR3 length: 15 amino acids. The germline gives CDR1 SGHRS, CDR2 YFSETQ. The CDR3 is CASSGSTGAFSGYTF. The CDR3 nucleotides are TGCGCCAGCAGCGGGTCGACAGGGGCCTTCTCTGGCTACACCTTC. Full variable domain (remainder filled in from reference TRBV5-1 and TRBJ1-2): KAGVTQTPRYLIKTRGQQVTLSCSPISGHRSVSWYQQTPGQGLQFLFEYFSETQRNKGNFPGRFSGRQFSNSRSEMNVSTLELGDSALYLCASSGSTGAFSGYTFGSGTRLTVV.

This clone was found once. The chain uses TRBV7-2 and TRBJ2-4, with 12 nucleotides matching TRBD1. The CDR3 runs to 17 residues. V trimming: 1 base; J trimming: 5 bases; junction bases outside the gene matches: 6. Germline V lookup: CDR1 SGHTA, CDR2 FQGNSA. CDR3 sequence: CASSLVGQGARENIQYF. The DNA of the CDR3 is TGTGCCAGCAGCTTAGTGGGACAGGGGGCGCGAGAAAACATTCAGTACTTC.

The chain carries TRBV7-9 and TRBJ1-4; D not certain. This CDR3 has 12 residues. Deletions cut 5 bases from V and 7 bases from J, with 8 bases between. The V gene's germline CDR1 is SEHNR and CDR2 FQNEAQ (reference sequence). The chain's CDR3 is CASSRNFEKLFF. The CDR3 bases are TGTGCCAGCAGCAGAAATTTTGAAAAACTGTTTTTT.

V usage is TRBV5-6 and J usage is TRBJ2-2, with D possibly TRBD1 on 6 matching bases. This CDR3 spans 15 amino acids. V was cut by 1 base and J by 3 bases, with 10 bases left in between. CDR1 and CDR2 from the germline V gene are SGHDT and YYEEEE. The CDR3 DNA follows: TGTGCCAGCAGCTTGACAGGGCAGGACACCGGGGAGCTGTTTTTT. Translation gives CASSLTGQDTGELFF. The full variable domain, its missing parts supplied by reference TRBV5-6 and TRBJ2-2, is DAGVTQSPTHLIKTRGQQVTLRCSPKSGHDTVSWYQQALGQGPQFIFQYYEEEERQRGNFPDRFSGHQFPNYSSELNVNALLLGDSALYLCASSLTGQDTGELFFGEGSRLTVL.

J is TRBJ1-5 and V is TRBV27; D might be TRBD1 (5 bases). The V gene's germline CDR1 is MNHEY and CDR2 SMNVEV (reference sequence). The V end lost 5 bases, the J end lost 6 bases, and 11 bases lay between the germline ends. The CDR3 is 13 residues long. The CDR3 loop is CASSVEGRQPQHF. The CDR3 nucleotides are TGTGCCAGCAGTGTGGAGGGACGTCAGCCCCAGCATTTT.

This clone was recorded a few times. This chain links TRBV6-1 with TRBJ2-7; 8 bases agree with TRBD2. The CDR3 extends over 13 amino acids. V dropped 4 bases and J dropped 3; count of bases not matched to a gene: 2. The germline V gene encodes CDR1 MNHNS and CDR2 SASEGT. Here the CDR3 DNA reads TGTGCCAGCAGTGGGCTAGCGGGCTACGAGCAGTACTTC. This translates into CASSGLAGYEQYF.